This T cell receptor beta chain was observed in a study of blood T cells in healthy people across ages. Study-level points and caveats: Diversity estimated from one million T cells was considered an underestimate. The study could not conclusively compare naive and antigen-experienced cells, given its unsorted PBMCs. As age increased, TCR beta diversity per million T cells fell in a roughly linear fashion.

Points on this clonotype: Antigen: not known.

Healthy Russian Caucasian donors spanned ages 6 to 90 years. With 6 bases removed from V and 10 bases from J, the gap between germline ends came to 21 bases. The CDR3 is 15 amino acids. The authors ran a second PCR of roughly 7 to 11 cycles using a sample-barcoded 5' primer and a J-beta primer mix. TCRdb reprocessed the 5' RACE reads via MiXCR and lists one record per CDR3 protein. The sample holds 1.5 million to 1.8 million distinct CDR3 sequences, less than 45% seen once. The sample was blood. The chain employs TRBV12-3 or TRBV12-4 and TRBJ1-4, with D possibly being TRBD1 (5 bases). This TCR was sampled from a woman aged 18 to 35 in good health. The CDR3 nucleotides are TGTGCCAGCAGGTCTCCCAGCGCGGGGCAGGGAAAACTGTTTTTT. This gives the protein CASRSPSAGQGKLFF.